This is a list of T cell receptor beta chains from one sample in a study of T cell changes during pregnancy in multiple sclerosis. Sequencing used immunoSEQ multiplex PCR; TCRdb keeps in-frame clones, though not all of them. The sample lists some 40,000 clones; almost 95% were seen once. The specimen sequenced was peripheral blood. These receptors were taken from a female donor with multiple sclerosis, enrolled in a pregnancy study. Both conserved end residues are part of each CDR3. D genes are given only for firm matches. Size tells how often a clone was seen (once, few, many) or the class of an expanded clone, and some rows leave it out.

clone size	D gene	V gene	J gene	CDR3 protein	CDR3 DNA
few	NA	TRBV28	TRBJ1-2	CASSPLTAQATF	TGTGCCAGCAGTCCCTTGACAGCGCAGGCCACCTTC
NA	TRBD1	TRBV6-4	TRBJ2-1	CASSAAGGTYNEQFF	TGTGCCAGCAGTGCGGCAGGGGGCACCTACAATGAGCAGTTCTTC
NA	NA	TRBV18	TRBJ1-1	CASSPFSLSMNTEAFF	TGTGCCAGCTCACCATTTTCCCTATCTATGAACACTGAAGCTTTCTTT
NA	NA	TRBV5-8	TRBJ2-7	CASSLGQGIMEQYF	TGTGCCAGCAGCTTGGGGCAGGGGATTATGGAGCAGTACTTC
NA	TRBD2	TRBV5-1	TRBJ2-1	CASGAGGSSYNEQFF	TGCGCCAGCGGAGCGGGAGGGTCCTCCTACAATGAGCAGTTCTTC
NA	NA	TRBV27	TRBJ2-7	CASSSFKDYEQYF	TGTGCCAGCAGTTCCTTTAAGGACTACGAGCAGTACTTC
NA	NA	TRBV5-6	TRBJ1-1	CASSLQGVGMNTEAFF	TGTGCCAGCAGCTTACAGGGCGTGGGTATGAACACTGAAGCTTTCTTT
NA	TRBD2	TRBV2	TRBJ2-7	CASWYGGDYEQYF	TGTGCCAGCTGGTACGGGGGGGACTACGAGCAGTACTTC
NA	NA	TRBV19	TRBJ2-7	CASSPQGIGYEQYF	TGTGCCAGTAGTCCACAGGGCATCGGTTACGAGCAGTACTTC
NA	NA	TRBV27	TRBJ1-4	CASSPREDEKLFF	TGTGCCAGCAGTCCCAGGGAAGATGAAAAACTGTTTTTT
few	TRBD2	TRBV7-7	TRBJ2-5	CASSLGRGGETQYF	TGTGCCAGCAGCTTAGGACGGGGAGGGGAGACCCAGTACTTC
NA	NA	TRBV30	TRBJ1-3	CAWSVPRNTIYF	TGTGCCTGGAGTGTACCGCGAAACACCATATATTTT
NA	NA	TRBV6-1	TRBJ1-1	CASPAGWGWNTEAFF	TGTGCCAGCCCCGCGGGGTGGGGTTGGAACACTGAAGCTTTCTTT
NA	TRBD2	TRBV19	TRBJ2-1	CASSIASGIYEQFF	TGTGCCAGTAGTATCGCTAGCGGGATCTATGAGCAGTTCTTC
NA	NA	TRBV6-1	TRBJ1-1	CATSDGFNTEAFF	TGTGCCACCTCCGACGGTTTTAACACTGAAGCTTTCTTT
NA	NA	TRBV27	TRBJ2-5	CASSLSRALIQETQYF	TGTGCCAGCAGTTTATCTCGGGCCCTGATTCAAGAGACCCAGTACTTC
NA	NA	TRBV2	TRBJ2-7	CASTGALSYEQYF	TGTGCCAGCACTGGCGCCTTATCCTACGAGCAGTACTTC
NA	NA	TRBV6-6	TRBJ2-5	CASRFSAGQETQYF	TGTGCCAGCAGGTTCTCAGCGGGTCAAGAGACCCAGTACTTC
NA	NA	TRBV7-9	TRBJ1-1	CASSSLSDLLNTEAFF	TGTGCCAGCAGCTCCTTGTCTGATCTACTGAACACTGAAGCTTTCTTT
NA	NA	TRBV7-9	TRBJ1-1	CASSLALGAVAEAFF	TGTGCCAGCAGCTTAGCGCTGGGAGCAGTGGCTGAAGCTTTCTTT
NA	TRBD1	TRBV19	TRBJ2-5	CASSRDSQETQYF	TGTGCCAGTAGTCGGGACAGCCAAGAGACCCAGTACTTC
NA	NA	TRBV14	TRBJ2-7	CASSQVLYEQYF	TGTGCCAGCAGCCAAGTCCTCTACGAGCAGTACTTC
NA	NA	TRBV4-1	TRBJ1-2	CASSQDAYGYTF	TGCGCCAGCAGCCAAGATGCCTATGGCTACACCTTC
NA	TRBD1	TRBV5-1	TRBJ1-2	CASSLGQGLGYTF	TGCGCCAGCAGCTTGGGACAGGGCTTAGGCTACACCTTC
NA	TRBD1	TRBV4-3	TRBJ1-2	CASSPNRGRNYGYTF	TGCGCCAGCAGCCCAAACAGGGGCCGCAACTATGGCTACACCTTC
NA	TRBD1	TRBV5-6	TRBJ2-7	CASSLTGGNEQYF	TGTGCCAGCAGCTTGACAGGGGGCAACGAGCAGTACTTC
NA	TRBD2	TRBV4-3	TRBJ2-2	CASSQDFTSGHTTGELFF	TGCGCCAGCAGCCAAGATTTCACTAGCGGACACACCACCGGGGAGCTGTTTTTT
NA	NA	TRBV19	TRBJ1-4	CASSIGGYNEKLFF	TGTGCCAGTAGTATCGGCGGATATAATGAAAAACTGTTTTTT
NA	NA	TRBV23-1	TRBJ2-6	CASASGTGKGGANVLTF	TGCGCCAGCGCGTCCGGGACCGGGAAAGGGGGGGCCAACGTCCTGACTTTC
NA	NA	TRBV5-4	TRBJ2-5	CAPSLGRYFGETQYF	TGTGCCCCCTCTCTAGGGCGCTATTTCGGAGAGACCCAGTACTTC
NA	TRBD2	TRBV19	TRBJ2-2	CASSPRLAGGTGELFF	TGTGCCAGTAGTCCTCGACTAGCGGGAGGCACCGGGGAGCTGTTTTTT
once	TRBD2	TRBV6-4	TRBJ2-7	CASSDGTSGRKSYEQYF	TGTGCCAGCAGTGACGGGACTAGCGGGAGGAAATCCTACGAGCAGTACTTC
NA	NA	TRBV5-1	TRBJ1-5	CASSWDGNQPQHF	TGCGCCAGCAGCTGGGACGGCAATCAGCCCCAGCATTTT
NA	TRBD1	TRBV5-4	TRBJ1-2	CASSLGRGSQFYGYTF	TGTGCCAGCAGCTTGGGCAGGGGGTCTCAGTTCTATGGCTACACCTTC
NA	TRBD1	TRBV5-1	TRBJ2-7	CASSLSRGQSYEQYF	TGCGCCAGCAGCTTGAGCAGGGGGCAGTCCTACGAGCAGTACTTC